These 31 T cell receptor beta chains share one sample of origin, sequenced in a study of T cell changes during pregnancy in multiple sclerosis. The protocol was immunoSEQ multiplex PCR, while the TCRdb copy is restricted to in-frame clones and leaves out a portion. The table has 80,000 to 130,000 clones, almost 95% seen once; the top ten hold 0.9%. The specimen comprised peripheral blood, sampled before pregnancy. The receptor source for this set is a female donor with multiple sclerosis, enrolled in a pregnancy study.

V and J are TRBV14 and TRBJ2-7; D unclear. Deletions cut 1 base from V and 3 bases from J, with 7 bases between. The CDR3 sequence is 13 residues long. CDR1 is SGHDN, CDR2 FVKESK, per germline. The CDR3 DNA reads TGTGCCAGCAGCCAAGTGGTCAGCTACGAGCAGTACTTC. The encoded protein is CASSQVVSYEQYF.

This chain uses TRBV7-9 with TRBJ2-2; 13 nucleotides agree with TRBD2. CDR1 and CDR2 (germline): SEHNR, FQNEAQ (reference sequence). The CDR3 consists of 18 residues. Germline trimming cut 4 bases from V and 4 bases from J; bases unmatched to any gene: 9. CDR3 coding DNA: TGTGCCAGCAGCTCGAACAGACTAGCGGGAGGCACCACCGGGGAGCTGTTTTTT. Encoded protein: CASSSNRLAGGTTGELFF.

V usage is TRBV6-1 and J usage is TRBJ1-2; TRBD1 aligns across 8 bases. The J segment lost 3 bases and the V segment lost 5 bases, leaving 5 bases of the junction unmatched. CDR3 length equals 14 residues. Per germline, CDR1 MNHNS and CDR2 SASEGT. The CDR3 region is CASSQGAMYYGYTF. The CDR3 nucleotides are TGTGCCAGCAGTCAGGGGGCTATGTACTATGGCTACACCTTC.

The gene calls are TRBV2 and TRBJ2-7, with TRBD2 matching over 7 bases. The CDR3 has 15 amino acids. In germline, CDR1 is SNHLY, CDR2 FYNNEI. Trimming cost V 3 bases and J 0 bases; bases outside gene matches: 5. The CDR3 loop is CASSEVGGSSYEQYF. Written as DNA, the CDR3 is TGTGCCAGCAGTGAGGTCGGGGGGAGCTCCTACGAGCAGTACTTC.

V gene TRBV29-1 combines with J gene TRBJ1-1; TRBD1 matches 8 bases. This CDR3 has 15 amino acids. With 4 bases clipped from V and 1 base from J, the junction kept 8 bases outside the gene matches. Germline CDR1 reads SQVTM; CDR2 reads ANQGSEA. The CDR3: CSVGADGTGNTEAFF. CDR3 in DNA: TGCAGCGTTGGGGCCGACGGGACAGGGAACACTGAAGCTTTCTTT.

The rearrangement uses TRBV19 and TRBJ2-1; a weak D match, TRBD2 (6 bases). The CDR3 length is 20 residues. CDR1 is LNHDA, CDR2 SQIVND, per germline (reference sequence). Trimming pared 6 bases from V and 3 bases from J, leaving 30 bases between. Here the CDR3 DNA reads TGTGCCAGTAGCTCACCGTCGGGTCGGGGCGGGAACTTAAACTACAATGAGCAGTTCTTC. Amino acid sequence: CASSSPSGRGGNLNYNEQFF. The entire variable domain, with the rest obtained from reference TRBV19 and TRBJ2-1, is as follows: DGGITQSPKYLFRKEGQNVTLSCEQNLNHDAMYWYRQDPGQGLRLIYYSQIVNDFQKGDIAEGYSVSREKKESFPLTVTSAQKNPTAFYLCASSSPSGRGGNLNYNEQFFGPGTRLTVL.

CDR3 sequence reads: CASRAHRDSIDTQYF. CDR3 sequence (DNA): TGTGCCAGCAGGGCGCACAGGGATTCCATAGATACGCAGTATTTT. The chain couples TRBV7-8 to TRBJ2-3, with a weak D call TRBD1 (6 bases). The CDR3 is 15 residues long. V was pared by 6 bases and J by 5 bases, with 18 bases between. Germline lookup yields CDR1 SGHVS and CDR2 FQNEAQ.

The CDR3 reads CASSLYTSGRYEQYF. CDR3 coding DNA: TGTGCCAGCAGCTTATATACTAGCGGGCGCTACGAGCAGTACTTC. The genes are TRBV11-2 and TRBJ2-7; 9 nucleotides align to TRBD2. This CDR3 region has 15 residues. In germline, CDR1 is SGHAT, CDR2 FQNNGV. With V trimmed by 2 bases and J by 3 bases, 5 bases remained unmatched.

The chain combines TRBV18 with TRBJ1-1, with 9 bases identical to TRBD1. The CDR3 length is 14 residues. V gave up 4 bases and J gave up 4 bases; unmatched junction bases: 4. Germline CDR1 is KGHSH and CDR2 is LQKENI. CDR3 coding DNA: TGTGCCAGCTCACTACAGGGGGCCGGCACTGAAGCTTTCTTT. It specifies CASSLQGAGTEAFF.

There are a few counts of this clone. In the same sample, other DNA sequences code for this CDR3. The chain uses TRBV5-1 and TRBJ2-3; D may be TRBD2 (5 bases). Germline V gene lookup returns CDR1 SGHRS and CDR2 YFSETQ. This CDR3 contains 14 residues. The germline V and J ends were trimmed by 0 bases and 0 bases, with 5 bases remaining between them. Here the CDR3 reads CASSLGGSTDTQYF. CDR3 coding DNA: TGCGCCAGCAGCTTGGGCGGGAGCACAGATACGCAGTATTTT.

V and J are TRBV5-6 and TRBJ1-2; D is possibly TRBD1 (6 bases). Germline CDR1 is SGHDT and CDR2 is YYEEEE. V gave up 5 bases and J gave up 8 bases, with 16 bases separating them. This CDR3 spans 13 amino acids. The CDR3 nucleotides read TGTGCCAGCAGGGGCACAGGGTATGAGGGCTACACCTTC. This encodes CASRGTGYEGYTF.

This sequence joins TRBV30 and TRBJ2-3; tentatively, D is TRBD1 (5 bases). V was shortened by 2 bases and J by 3 bases, with 15 bases between the two germline ends. Looked up from germline, CDR1 is GTSNPN and CDR2 is SVGIG (reference sequence). The CDR3 is made up of 15 amino acids. The CDR3: CAWSPRKGVTDTQYF. The CDR3 nucleotides are TGTGCCTGGAGTCCACGGAAAGGGGTGACAGATACGCAGTATTTT.

CDR3 loop: CASSLPRGAQETQYF. The CDR3 coding sequence is TGCGCCAGCAGCTTGCCCAGGGGGGCCCAAGAGACCCAGTACTTC. The chain carries TRBV5-1 and TRBJ2-5, with D perhaps TRBD1 (7 bases). V was clipped by 1 base and J by 1 base, with 11 bases between them. The CDR3 contains 15 residues. CDR1 is SGHRS and CDR2 is YFSETQ in the germline V gene.

The chain employs TRBV5-1 and TRBJ1-1, with D possibly TRBD1 on 6 matching bases. CDR3 length: 13 amino acids. Germline loops: CDR1 SGHRS, CDR2 YFSETQ. The V gene lost 3 bases and the J gene lost 8 bases, with 14 bases spanning the gap. In DNA, the CDR3 is TGCGCCAGCAGCTCGTCGGACAGACGAGAAGCTTTCTTT. Translating it yields CASSSSDRREAFF. Full variable domain (outside the CDR3, taken from reference TRBV5-1 and TRBJ1-1): KAGVTQTPRYLIKTRGQQVTLSCSPISGHRSVSWYQQTPGQGLQFLFEYFSETQRNKGNFPGRFSGRQFSNSRSEMNVSTLELGDSALYLCASSSSDRREAFFGQGTRLTVV.

This chain uses TRBV27 with TRBJ2-7; 9 nucleotides line up with TRBD2. After removal of 6 bases from V and 3 bases from J, the junction contained 6 bases not matched to a gene. The CDR3 runs 14 residues. CDR1 is MNHEY, CDR2 SMNVEV, per germline (reference sequence). CDR3 region: CASSPGLASYEQYF. CDR3 bases: TGTGCCAGCAGCCCCGGACTAGCGAGCTACGAGCAGTACTTC.

The chain carries TRBV29-1 and TRBJ1-1; 8 bases align to TRBD1. Germline-derived CDR1 and CDR2 are SQVTM and ANQGSEA. The ends lost 2 bases at V and 3 bases at J; junction bases unmatched: 5. The CDR3 totals 14 residues. The CDR3 DNA reads TGCAGCGTTGAACCCTACAGGGGGGACACTGAAGCTTTCTTT. Translation: CSVEPYRGDTEAFF.

Regarding this clone: The same CDR3 is also encoded by other DNA sequences in this sample. The gene calls are TRBV27 and TRBJ1-5, with D possibly being TRBD1 (5 bases). Looked up from germline, CDR1 is MNHEY and CDR2 is SMNVEV (reference sequence). The CDR3 loop spans 14 amino acids. Trimming removed 3 bases from V and 3 bases from J, with 9 bases in between. CDR3 nucleotide sequence: TGTGCCAGCAGTTTGGGGACTGCCAATCAGCCCCAGCATTTT. Translation: CASSLGTANQPQHF.

The chain combines TRBV28 with TRBJ2-5; D ambiguous. Germline lookup yields CDR1 MDHEN and CDR2 SYDVKM. CDR3 length: 15 residues. V gave up 7 bases and J gave up 5 bases, with 20 bases separating them. CDR3 DNA: TGTGCCAGCACCAAACCTGAGCCGGGTTTGGAGACCCAGTACTTC. As protein: CASTKPEPGLETQYF.

The gene calls are TRBV2 and TRBJ1-1, with a weak D call TRBD1 (5 bases). Trimming left V 10 bases short and J 5 bases short, with 17 bases between. Per germline, CDR1 SNHLY and CDR2 FYNNEI. The CDR3 totals 13 residues. CDR3 bases: TGTGCCATCCCTCAGGGCCTTTGGACTGAAGCTTTCTTT. Protein product: CAIPQGLWTEAFF. Full variable domain (missing parts from reference TRBV2 and TRBJ1-1): EPEVTQTPSHQVTQMGQEVILRCVPISNHLYFYWYRQILGQKVEFLVSFYNNEISEKSEIFDDQFSVERPDGSNFTLKIRSTKLEDSAMYFCAIPQGLWTEAFFGQGTRLTVV.

The chain couples TRBV4-2 to TRBJ1-2; unclear D gene. Germline assignment: CDR1 LGHNA and CDR2 YNFKEQ. Trimming left V 0 bases short and J 7 bases short, with 18 bases between. The CDR3 runs 16 residues. This chain's CDR3 is CASSQDFIGRERGYTF. The DNA of the CDR3 is TGTGCCAGCAGCCAAGATTTTATTGGGAGAGAACGTGGCTACACCTTC.

This chain connects TRBV30 to TRBJ1-3; tentative D call: TRBD1 (5 bases). Looked up from germline, CDR1 is GTSNPN and CDR2 is SVGIG (reference sequence). Trimming cost V 4 bases and J 6 bases, with 25 bases left between them. The CDR3 length is 17 residues. Here the CDR3 reads CAWIIPTWGEAENTIYF. The CDR3 coding sequence is TGTGCCTGGATTATCCCCACTTGGGGGGAAGCTGAAAACACCATATATTTT. Full variable domain (missing parts from reference TRBV30 and TRBJ1-3): SQTIHQWPATLVQPVGSPLSLECTVEGTSNPNLYWYRQAAGRGLQLLFYSVGIGQISSEVPQNLSASRPQDRQFILSSKKLLLSDSGFYLCAWIIPTWGEAENTIYFGEGSWLTVV.

The V call is TRBV6-5, the J call TRBJ2-2; maybe TRBD1 (5 bases). Germline values: CDR1 MNHEY, CDR2 SVGAGI. The length of the CDR3 is 16 residues. V dropped 0 bases and J dropped 4 bases, with 12 bases sitting between them. CDR3 DNA sequence: TGTGCCAGCAGTTACTCCACTGACAGAGTCACCGGGGAGCTGTTTTTT. Translated, it gives CASSYSTDRVTGELFF.

The chain carries TRBV6-6 and TRBJ2-3; D uncertain. The CDR3 runs 14 residues. The ends were cut back, 10 bases at V and 1 base at J, with 15 bases in the middle. CDR1 is MNHNY, CDR2 SVGAGI, per germline (reference sequence). Here the CDR3 DNA reads TGTGCCACCCTCCCAATACGGGGCACAGATACGCAGTATTTT. This gives the protein CATLPIRGTDTQYF.

The chain couples TRBV19 to TRBJ2-7; 15 nucleotides agree with TRBD2. Per the germline V gene, CDR1 is LNHDA and CDR2 is SQIVND (reference sequence). The CDR3 runs 16 residues. V trimming: 10 bases; J trimming: 5 bases; junction bases outside the gene matches: 12. The CDR3 sequence is CATRGTSGRIPHEQYF. The CDR3 coding sequence is TGTGCCACCCGAGGGACTAGCGGGAGGATCCCCCACGAGCAGTACTTC.

The table lists this clone with a count of one. This chain uses TRBV10-3 with TRBJ2-7; perhaps TRBD2 as D (5 bases). The CDR3 consists of 16 residues. The germline gives CDR1 ENHRY, CDR2 SYGVKD. Deletions cut 3 bases from V and 0 bases from J, with 15 bases between. The CDR3 coding sequence is TGTGCCATCAGTGATTCCGGGATCCCGAACTCCTACGAGCAGTACTTC. Translating it yields CAISDSGIPNSYEQYF.

The J gene is TRBJ2-7, the V gene TRBV7-8; 8 nucleotides agree with TRBD2. CDR1 and CDR2 (germline): SGHVS, FQNEAQ. With 3 bases clipped from V and 1 base from J, the junction kept 2 bases outside the gene matches. This CDR3 region has 14 residues. CDR3 loop: CASSFGLASYEQYF. For the CDR3, the DNA is TGTGCCAGCAGCTTCGGACTAGCATCCTACGAGCAGTACTTC.

V gene TRBV5-1 combines with J gene TRBJ2-5; D is ambiguous. Germline CDR1 is SGHRS and CDR2 is YFSETQ. CDR3 length equals 15 residues. Trimming shortened V by 0 bases and J by 3 bases, and 12 bases separated the two germline ends. For the CDR3, the DNA is TGCGCCAGCAGCTTGGGGTCCCAGGCCAAAGAGACCCAGTACTTC. As protein: CASSLGSQAKETQYF.

The chain combines TRBV5-1 with TRBJ2-7, with a possible D match to TRBD1 (6 bases). V shed 7 bases and J shed 3 bases, with 11 bases lying between them. The CDR3 sequence is 12 residues long. Per the germline V gene, CDR1 is SGHRS and CDR2 is YFSETQ. The DNA of the CDR3 is TGCGCCAGCGCACAGGGAGACTACGAGCAGTACTTC. Encoded protein: CASAQGDYEQYF.

CDR3 sequence (DNA): TGCGCCAGCAGCTTTACTAGCGGGAGTGGAGAGACCCAGTACTTC. It specifies CASSFTSGSGETQYF. The rearrangement links TRBV5-1 to TRBJ2-5, with 11 bases aligning to TRBD2. Trimming cost V 2 bases and J 4 bases; bases outside gene matches: 4. This CDR3 is 15 amino acids long. The germline CDR1 and CDR2 sequences are SGHRS and YFSETQ.

The chain recombines TRBV5-6 with TRBJ2-1; tentatively, D is TRBD2 (6 bases). The germline V gene encodes CDR1 SGHDT and CDR2 YYEEEE. The CDR3 consists of 13 residues. V lost 1 base, J lost 8 bases, and 10 bases lay in between. In nucleotides, the CDR3 is TGTGCCAGCAGCTTGAGACTAGTCTATGAGCAGTTCTTC. It codes for CASSLRLVYEQFF.

This sequence joins TRBV4-1 and TRBJ1-2, with D maybe TRBD1 (5 bases). The CDR3 runs to 14 residues. V gave up 3 bases and J gave up 6 bases, with 14 bases separating them. Germline V gene data show CDR1 as MGHRA and CDR2 as YSYEKL. DNA for the CDR3: TGCGCCAGCAGCCATGTGGGGGGAGGAAATGGCTACACCTTC. This codes for CASSHVGGGNGYTF.